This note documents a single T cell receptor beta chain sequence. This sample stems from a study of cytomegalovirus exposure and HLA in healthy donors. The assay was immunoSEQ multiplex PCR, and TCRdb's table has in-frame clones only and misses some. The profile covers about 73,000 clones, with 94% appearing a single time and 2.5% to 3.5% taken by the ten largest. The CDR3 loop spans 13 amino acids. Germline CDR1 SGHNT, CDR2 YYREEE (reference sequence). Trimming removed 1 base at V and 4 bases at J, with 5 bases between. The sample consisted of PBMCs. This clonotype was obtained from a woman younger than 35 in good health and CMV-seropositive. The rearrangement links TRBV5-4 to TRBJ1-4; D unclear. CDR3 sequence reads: CASSLYGNEKLFF. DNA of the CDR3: TGTGCCAGCAGCTTGTACGGTAATGAAAAACTGTTTTTT.